The 2 T cell receptor beta chains below come from one sample, sequenced in a study of early stage breast cancer tumors. Generated by immunoSEQ multiplex PCR, the TCRdb table keeps only in-frame clones and is missing some. The sample shows about 9,000 clones, over 60% of them seen only once. The sequenced sample consisted of breast tumor tissue. Receptors originate from a person aged 45 to 59 with breast cancer.

The J gene is TRBJ1-1, the V gene TRBV25-1, with D possibly matching TRBD1 (6 bases). This CDR3 is built from 15 residues. With 6 bases removed from V and 3 bases from J, the gap between germline ends came to 17 bases. Germline-derived CDR1 and CDR2 are MGHDK and SYGVNS. The CDR3 protein is CASSDGGGPDTEAFF. CDR3 coding DNA: TGTGCCAGCAGCGACGGGGGGGGGCCGGACACTGAAGCTTTCTTT.

This clone was seen only a few times. The V gene is TRBV4-3, the J gene TRBJ2-7; 10 bases are a match to TRBD1. Per the germline V gene, CDR1 is LGHNA and CDR2 is YSLEER. CDR3 length: 16 amino acids. V shed 3 bases and J 5 bases; nucleotides not matched to a gene: 10. The CDR3 loop is CASSQAKGQGINEQYF. The DNA for the CDR3 is TGCGCCAGCAGCCAGGCGAAGGGACAGGGGATCAACGAGCAGTACTTC.